This T cell receptor beta chain was recorded in a study of OX40 agonist ivuxolimab in advanced cancers. Across the study: Patients undergoing dose escalation presented with hepatocellular carcinoma, melanoma, renal cell or head and neck cancer. Age averaged around 60 years (range roughly 23 to 85), and around 87% were male.

Study conclusions and caveats: More expanded clones were seen, on average, in CD8+ T cells than in CD4+. In the 0.1 to 3.0 mg/kg range, CD4+ and CD8+ blood T cells had expanded clonally by week 6.

In the case of this clone: Its antigen is unidentified.

With 6 bases clipped from V and 8 bases from J, the junction kept 7 bases outside the gene matches. Germline V gives CDR1 SEHNR, CDR2 FQNEAQ (reference sequence). CDR3 size: 13 residues. Some clones are missing from TCRdb's copy, which holds only in-frame ones; the method was immunoSEQ multiplex PCR. The top ten hold more than 25% of the sample, which has about 30,000 clones, around 88% seen once. This chain joins TRBV7-9 and TRBJ1-2, with TRBD1 matching 9 bases. The sequence came from an adult with an advanced solid tumor such as melanoma, head and neck, liver or kidney cancer. The material sequenced was CD4+ or CD8+ T cells sorted from blood, taken in a trial of the OX40 agonist ivuxolimab. The DNA of the CDR3 is TGTGCCAGCAGTGTCCGGGACAGGGAAGGCTACACCTTC. Translating it yields CASSVRDREGYTF.